Listed here are 25 T cell receptor beta chains from one sample, sequenced in a study of cytomegalovirus exposure and HLA in healthy donors. Use of 60 Vbeta and 13 Jbeta primers characterized the PCR. The protocol was immunoSEQ multiplex PCR, while the TCRdb copy is restricted to in-frame clones and leaves out a portion. Seen here are 75,000 to 100,000 clones, around 74% observed once, and the top ten hold around an eighth. The sample taken for sequencing was PBMCs. All receptors come from a woman between 65 and 79 years old in good health and CMV-seropositive.

CDR3 sequence reads: CASSIGARVSNQPQHF. CDR3 nucleotide sequence: TGTGCCAGTAGTATAGGGGCCAGGGTTAGCAATCAGCCCCAGCATTTT. V gene TRBV19 combines with J gene TRBJ1-5; D is perhaps TRBD1 (5 bases). Trimming removed 1 base at V and 0 bases at J, with 10 bases between. The germline V gene has CDR1 LNHDA and CDR2 SQIVND (reference sequence). The CDR3 sequence is 16 residues long.

The V call is TRBV9, the J call TRBJ1-1, with TRBD1 identical over 7 bases. V lost 0 bases to trimming and J lost 5 bases; unmatched junction nucleotides: 10. The germline gives CDR1 SGDLS, CDR2 YYNGEE. The CDR3 covers 16 residues. For the CDR3, the DNA is TGTGCCAGCAGCGTAGGACAGGGCAGGGGGAATACTGAAGCTTTCTTT. It yields the protein CASSVGQGRGNTEAFF.

DNA of the CDR3: TGTGCCAGCAGCTTCGGACTAGCGGGCGCAGGGTGGGAGCAGTATTTT. It is translated as CASSFGLAGAGWEQYF. The gene calls are TRBV7-2 and TRBJ2-3; 11 bases are shared with TRBD2. Germline trimming cut 3 bases from V and 11 bases from J; bases unmatched to any gene: 13. This CDR3 contains 16 residues. Germline lookup yields CDR1 SGHTA and CDR2 FQGNSA.

This clone has more than one count but fewer than ten. The rearrangement uses TRBV10-3 and TRBJ2-1; TRBD2 matches 12 bases. Germline V gene sequence: CDR1 ENHRY, CDR2 SYGVKD. Unmatched junction bases numbered 5, after V lost 8 bases and J lost 9 bases. The CDR3 loop spans 13 amino acids. The CDR3 DNA reads TGTGCCATCGGCCTAGCGGGAGGGGTTGAGCAGTTCTTC. Translated, it gives CAIGLAGGVEQFF.

The chain carries TRBV11-2 and TRBJ2-4; D is perhaps TRBD1 (6 bases). Looked up from germline, CDR1 is SGHAT and CDR2 is FQNNGV. The ends were cut back, 5 bases at V and 8 bases at J, with 13 bases in the middle. The CDR3 has 13 residues. The CDR3 loop is CASSLRGSDIQYF. The CDR3 coding sequence is TGTGCCAGCAGCCTCAGGGGATCCGACATTCAGTACTTC.

This CDR3 reads CASGTFRPYQGLAGGSGNEQFF. The CDR3 nucleotides read TGTGCTAGTGGAACATTCCGACCCTACCAGGGACTAGCGGGGGGATCCGGTAATGAGCAGTTCTTC. The chain joins TRBV12-5 to TRBJ2-1; TRBD2 aligns across 15 bases. CDR3 length: 22 residues. J lost 7 bases, V lost 6 bases, and 25 bases had no gene match. Per the germline V gene, CDR1 is LGHNT and CDR2 is FRNRAP.

CDR3 in DNA: TGTGCCAGCAGTTACGGCGGATTAGCGGACAATGAGCAGTTCTTC. Translated: CASSYGGLADNEQFF. The chain employs TRBV6-5 and TRBJ2-1, with D possibly matching TRBD2 (6 bases). This CDR3 contains 15 residues. V dropped 2 bases and J dropped 5 bases, with 13 bases sitting between them. Germline values: CDR1 MNHEY, CDR2 SVGAGI.

The V call is TRBV28, the J call TRBJ2-7; D might be TRBD2 (5 bases). The germline V and J ends were trimmed by 6 bases and 7 bases, with 13 bases remaining between them. CDR1 and CDR2 (germline): MDHEN, SYDVKM. The CDR3 totals 12 residues. CDR3 bases: TGTGCCAGCAGGCCCGACTACCAGGAGCAGTACTTC. Its protein is CASRPDYQEQYF.

This rearrangement joins TRBV19 to TRBJ2-7, with a possible D match to TRBD1 (6 bases). V was pared by 6 bases and J by 0 bases, with 15 bases between. The CDR3 spans 15 residues. CDR1 is LNHDA, CDR2 SQIVND, per germline (reference sequence). The CDR3 region is CASRYRVGSSYEQYF. The CDR3 DNA reads TGTGCCAGTAGATACAGGGTTGGCAGCTCCTACGAGCAGTACTTC.

This clone was seen more than once but under ten times. The V call is TRBV2, the J call TRBJ1-2, with 11 bases that match TRBD1. V shed 4 bases and J 7 bases; nucleotides not matched to a gene: 5. CDR1 and CDR2 from the germline V gene are SNHLY and FYNNEI. CDR3 length: 14 residues. Here the CDR3 reads CASSGDRGEGGYTF. The CDR3 DNA follows: TGTGCCAGCAGTGGGGACAGGGGGGAAGGTGGCTACACCTTC.

The chain combines TRBV28 with TRBJ2-1; the D is unclear. This CDR3 is built from 14 residues. Germline assignment: CDR1 MDHEN and CDR2 SYDVKM. V was pared by 6 bases and J by 6 bases, with 15 bases between. CDR3 DNA: TGTGCCAGCAGCTACGCTGGCCAGGCCAATGAGCAGTTCTTC. Translated: CASSYAGQANEQFF. The variable domain in full, completed from reference TRBV28 and TRBJ2-1, reads DVKVTQSSRYLVKRTGEKVFLECVQDMDHENMFWYRQDPGLGLRLIYFSYDVKMKEKGDIPEGYSVSREKKERFSLILESASTNQTSMYLCASSYAGQANEQFFGPGTRLTVL.

This clone came up a few times. The chain employs TRBV10-2 and TRBJ2-5, with 10 bases that match TRBD2. V lost 3 bases and J lost 3; bases outside the gene matches: 10. The CDR3 is made up of 17 amino acids. The germline V gene has CDR1 WSHSY and CDR2 SAAADI. This chain's CDR3 is CASSEIQLAGMEETQYF. CDR3 nucleotides: TGCGCCAGCAGTGAAATCCAACTAGCGGGAATGGAAGAGACCCAGTACTTC.

Here the CDR3 reads CASSRGVQVNTGELFF. The DNA of the CDR3 is TGTGCCAGCAGCCGGGGGGTTCAGGTTAACACCGGGGAGCTGTTTTTT. The genes are TRBV11-2 and TRBJ2-2; 7 nucleotides agree with TRBD2. The CDR3 contains 16 residues. The trim removed 5 bases at V and 2 bases at J, leaving 8 bases unmatched. Per the germline V gene, CDR1 is SGHAT and CDR2 is FQNNGV.

The chain carries TRBV19 and TRBJ1-5; D is unresolved. The germline CDR1 and CDR2 sequences are LNHDA and SQIVND (reference sequence). Trimming stripped 2 bases from V and 5 bases from J, with 7 bases between. The CDR3 loop spans 13 amino acids. CDR3 DNA: TGTGCCAGTAGTATACCCCCTTATCAGCCCCAGCATTTT. This translates into CASSIPPYQPQHF. Using reference TRBV19 and TRBJ1-5 for the parts outside the CDR3, the full variable domain is DGGITQSPKYLFRKEGQNVTLSCEQNLNHDAMYWYRQDPGQGLRLIYYSQIVNDFQKGDIAEGYSVSREKKESFPLTVTSAQKNPTAFYLCASSIPPYQPQHFGDGTRLSIL.

The V and J genes are TRBV5-1 and TRBJ2-1; D gene unclear. Germline V gene sequence: CDR1 SGHRS, CDR2 YFSETQ. The CDR3 sequence is 13 residues long. V was shortened by 0 bases and J by 12 bases, with 13 bases between the two germline ends. The CDR3 is CASSLALQATQFF. The CDR3 DNA reads as TGCGCCAGCAGCTTGGCCCTGCAGGCTACGCAGTTCTTC.

This chain connects TRBV7-6 to TRBJ2-3, with 8 bases aligning to TRBD1. Germline trimming cut 5 bases from V and 2 bases from J; bases unmatched to any gene: 3. The CDR3 runs 14 residues. Germline CDR1 reads SGHVS; CDR2 reads FNYEAQ. CDR3 amino acids: CASSKTGDTDTQYF. CDR3 bases: TGTGCCAGCAGCAAGACAGGGGACACAGATACGCAGTATTTT.

V is TRBV25-1 and J is TRBJ1-6; D possibly corresponds to TRBD1 (6 bases). Per germline, CDR1 MGHDK and CDR2 SYGVNS. There are 16 residues in the CDR3. Trimming left V 4 bases short and J 7 bases short, with 17 bases between. CDR3 loop: CASSGGGGVVNSPLHF. DNA for the CDR3: TGTGCCAGCAGTGGGGGGGGCGGGGTGGTCAATTCACCCCTCCACTTT.

CDR3 region: CASSYRQGPYQGYTF. The DNA of the CDR3 is TGCGCCAGCAGCTACAGACAGGGACCCTACCAAGGCTACACCTTC. The chain employs TRBV5-1 and TRBJ1-2, with 7 bases that match TRBD1. Losses at the gene ends were 3 bases for V and 8 bases for J; bases not matched to a gene: 13. Germline CDR1 SGHRS, CDR2 YFSETQ. CDR3 length: 15 residues.

Details on this clone: This sample includes further DNA sequences coding for the same CDR3. This chain connects TRBV18 to TRBJ2-7; unclear D gene. The CDR3 runs 13 residues. Germline-derived CDR1 and CDR2 are KGHSH and LQKENI. Trimming took off 0 bases at V and 0 bases at J, with 3 bases between the two ends. The CDR3 region has the DNA TGTGCCAGCTCACCACCTAGCTCCTACGAGCAGTACTTC. Translation: CASSPPSSYEQYF.

The genes are TRBV28 and TRBJ2-1, with 12 bases matching TRBD1. The CDR3 has 16 amino acids. CDR1 is MDHEN, CDR2 SYDVKM, per germline. Unmatched junction bases numbered 10, after V lost 6 bases and J lost 7 bases. CDR3 sequence reads: CASSPAGDRGQNEQFF. Written as DNA, the CDR3 is TGTGCCAGCAGCCCCGCCGGGGACAGGGGGCAGAATGAGCAGTTCTTC. Based on the CDR3 plus reference TRBV28 and TRBJ2-1, the full variable domain is DVKVTQSSRYLVKRTGEKVFLECVQDMDHENMFWYRQDPGLGLRLIYFSYDVKMKEKGDIPEGYSVSREKKERFSLILESASTNQTSMYLCASSPAGDRGQNEQFFGPGTRLTVL.

The chain has TRBV4-1 and TRBJ2-5, with 12 positions matching TRBD2. The CDR3 loop spans 16 amino acids. The V gene end was trimmed by 2 bases and the J gene end by 5 bases; junction bases not matched to a gene: 6. The germline CDR1 and CDR2 sequences are MGHRA and YSYEKL. The CDR3 is CASSQSLAGGSETQYF. CDR3 in DNA: TGCGCCAGCAGCCAATCCCTAGCGGGGGGGTCGGAGACCCAGTACTTC.

The J gene is TRBJ2-5, the V gene TRBV29-1, with no clear D. With the DNA end fitting TRBJ2-7 better, the J assignment may be wrong. CDR1 is SQVTM and CDR2 is ANQGSEA in the germline V gene. The CDR3 loop spans 13 amino acids. CDR3 residues: CSVALQETYEQYF. The CDR3 bases are TGCAGCGTTGCCCTCCAAGAAACCTACGAGCAGTACTTC.

In this sample, this clone turned up once. The rearrangement links TRBV5-1 to TRBJ2-5; 7 bases match TRBD2. The CDR3 is made up of 16 amino acids. Trimming at V came to 3 bases and at J to 5 bases, leaving 13 bases not matched to a gene. Germline CDR1 is SGHRS and CDR2 is YFSETQ. The CDR3 sequence is CASSSRGERVAETQYF. In nucleotides, the CDR3 is TGCGCCAGCAGCTCACGGGGGGAGCGTGTTGCGGAGACCCAGTACTTC.

In regard to this clone: The CDR3 carries no conserved terminal phenylalanine or tryptophan, so it likely arises from a read error. Because the CDR3's place on the DNA is in doubt, the DNA is left out and the CDR3 is given as listed by TCRdb. The chain recombines TRBV5-1 with TRBJ1-3; the table names TRBD1, a call not compared with the DNA. Including both end residues, the CDR3 is 13 amino acids long. CDR1 SGHRS and CDR2 YFSETQ come from the germline V gene. This CDR3 is CASSPAGQGASWV.

The chain has TRBV30 and TRBJ2-1, with 8 positions matching TRBD1. The CDR3 is made up of 15 amino acids. J lost 4 bases, V lost 1 base, and 6 bases had no gene match. Per the germline V gene, CDR1 is GTSNPN and CDR2 is SVGIG (reference sequence). The CDR3 nucleotides are TGTGCCTGGAGTGCCGGGACAGGTGGTTACAATGAGCAGTTCTTC. Its protein is CAWSAGTGGYNEQFF.